The source of this T cell receptor (beta chain) is a study of blood T cell repertoires in COVID-19. The CDR3 spans 15 residues. Sequencing used immunoSEQ multiplex PCR; TCRdb keeps in-frame clones, though not all of them. The sample lists 200,000 to 250,000 clones, more than 85% seen once, with roughly 10% in the top ten. The sample was peripheral blood. This clonotype was sampled from a woman between 50 and 59 years old with COVID-19, enrolled during active disease. The chain recombines TRBV12-2 with TRBJ1-1; TRBD1 reflects the table's D call only, with no check against the DNA. TRBV12-2 is a pseudogene segment. In DNA form, the CDR3 reads TGTGCAAGTCGCTTAGGGGACAGGGGAGATACTGAAGCTTTCTTT. Protein product: CASRLGDRGDTEAFF.